Following are 10 T cell receptor beta chains from one sample sequenced in a study of T cells in Graves' hyperthyroidism and ophthalmopathy (dated by TCRdb to the late 2010s). To prepare the library, multiplex PCR was applied. The sequencing machine was an Illumina HiSeq 2000. TCR beta CDR3 regions were amplified from RNA transcripts. For the first round of RT-PCR on the TCR CDR3, the HTBI primer set was used together with the Qiagen OneStep RT-PCR kit. TCRdb passed the public sequencing reads through fastp at Q25 and MiXCR, retaining productive beta sequences. Merged by CDR3 protein, the rows form single entries marked with the most common genes and DNA. The sample table records about 600,000 distinct CDR3 sequences; around 15% of these occur just once. The ten biggest clones cover around 3.5% of the sample. The sample was blood. The receptors were gathered from a woman aged 40 to 55 with Graves' ophthalmopathy.

V usage is TRBV5-1 and J usage is TRBJ2-7; D might be TRBD2 (6 bases). This CDR3 contains 12 residues. V lost 2 bases to trimming and J lost 5 bases, with 8 bases between them. The germline CDR1 and CDR2 sequences are SGHRS and YFSETQ. The CDR3 DNA reads as TGCGCCAGCAGCTTCAGGGAGGACGAGCAGTACTTC. Protein: CASSFREDEQYF. Based on the CDR3 plus reference TRBV5-1 and TRBJ2-7, the full variable domain is KAGVTQTPRYLIKTRGQQVTLSCSPISGHRSVSWYQQTPGQGLQFLFEYFSETQRNKGNFPGRFSGRQFSNSRSEMNVSTLELGDSALYLCASSFREDEQYFGPGTRLTVT.

The rearrangement links TRBV29-1 to TRBJ2-7; possible D gene TRBD1, 7 bases. Germline CDR1 reads SQVTM; CDR2 reads ANQGSEA. This CDR3 is built from 12 residues. V lost 5 bases and J lost 7, with 15 bases in between. The CDR3 sequence: CSVTEGAGEQYF. The CDR3 DNA reads TGCAGCGTTACGGAGGGGGCGGGGGAGCAGTACTTC.

This clonotype was counted many times. This sequence joins TRBV12-3 or TRBV12-4 and TRBJ2-1; the match to TRBD1 covers 7 bases. V shed 6 bases, J shed 5 bases, and the junction held 7 bases outside the gene matches. The CDR3 has 14 residues. The CDR3 DNA reads as TGTGCCAGCAGAGGGACAGTTAACAACAATGAGCAGTTCTTC. Translating it yields CASRGTVNNNEQFF.

This clonotype showed up just a few times. The CDR3 reads CASSLRKSSYEQYF. CDR3 nucleotide sequence: TGTGCCAGCAGCCTTCGAAAAAGCTCCTACGAGCAGTACTTC. The chain is built from TRBV13 and TRBJ2-7; the D is unclear. V lost 5 bases and J lost 0, with 11 bases in between. The CDR3 sequence is 14 residues long. Germline V CDR1 and CDR2: PRHDT, FYEKMQ (reference sequence).

This clonotype came up a few times. The rearrangement uses TRBV6-1 and TRBJ1-2, with 7 bases aligning to TRBD1. V dropped 5 bases and J dropped 4; count of bases not matched to a gene: 10. CDR1 and CDR2 (germline): MNHNS, SASEGT. The CDR3 has 15 residues. CDR3 nucleotides: TGTGCCAGCAGTCAACCCCCGGACAGGCCCTATGGCTACACCTTC. This gives the protein CASSQPPDRPYGYTF.

This clonotype came up many times. The V gene is TRBV28, the J gene TRBJ2-1; possibly TRBD2 for D (5 bases). This CDR3 spans 14 amino acids. CDR1 is MDHEN and CDR2 is SYDVKM in the germline V gene. Trimming removed 8 bases from V and 9 bases from J, with 20 bases in between. The CDR3 nucleotides read TGTGCCAGCGTCGTTGGATCAGAGGGCGGTGAGCAGTTCTTC. Amino acids: CASVVGSEGGEQFF.

This clonotype was observed at least ten times. As DNA, the CDR3 is TGCGCCAGCAGCTTGTCTAGTGGTATGGCAGATACGCAGTATTTT. Its translation is CASSLSSGMADTQYF. The chain uses TRBV5-1 and TRBJ2-3; no definite D call. The CDR3 has 15 residues. Germline CDR1 reads SGHRS; CDR2 reads YFSETQ. V lost 1 base and J 4 bases, leaving 13 bases between the germline ends.

This clonotype was seen repeatedly, ten times or more. The chain couples TRBV28 to TRBJ2-7; D possibly corresponds to TRBD2 (6 bases). There are 19 residues in the CDR3. V lost 7 bases and J 7 bases, leaving 35 bases between the germline ends. CDR1 MDHEN and CDR2 SYDVKM come from the germline V gene. CDR3 coding DNA: TGTGCCAGCACCTCCCCCGGACTTACGGCGGGACTTACCTACGCGGAGCAGTACTTC. Protein sequence: CASTSPGLTAGLTYAEQYF.

The sample holds many counts of this clonotype. The V gene is TRBV7-9, the J gene TRBJ2-3; no definite D call. CDR1 is SEHNR and CDR2 is FQNEAQ in the germline V gene (reference sequence). CDR3 length equals 16 residues. Trimming pared 1 base from V and 2 bases from J, leaving 13 bases between. CDR3: CASSLVVGLDTDTQYF. DNA for the CDR3: TGTGCCAGCAGCTTAGTCGTCGGTTTGGACACAGATACGCAGTATTTT. The whole variable domain, remainder taken from reference TRBV7-9 and TRBJ2-3, is DTGVSQNPRHKITKRGQNVTFRCDPISEHNRLYWYRQTLGQGPEFLTYFQNEAQLEKSRLLSDRFSAERPKGSFSTLEIQRTEQGDSAMYLCASSLVVGLDTDTQYFGPGTRLTVL.

This clonotype was found a few times. This chain links TRBV2 with TRBJ2-1, with unresolved D. Germline V gives CDR1 SNHLY, CDR2 FYNNEI. This CDR3 contains 14 residues. V dropped 5 bases and J dropped 0 bases, with 8 bases sitting between them. In DNA form, the CDR3 reads TGTGCCAGCAGTATGTTTAACTCCTACAATGAGCAGTTCTTC. Encoded protein: CASSMFNSYNEQFF.